The 8 T cell receptor beta chains below come from one sample, sequenced in a study of cytomegalovirus exposure and HLA in healthy donors. Method: immunoSEQ multiplex PCR; TCRdb's copy keeps in-frame clones and lacks some. The repertoire consists of over 110,000 clones, with roughly 86% occurring once and the leading ten covering less than 9%. Source material: PBMCs. The receptors were sampled from a man aged 18-30 years in good health and CMV-seropositive.

The genes are TRBV29-1 and TRBJ1-2; TRBD1 aligns across 9 bases. The trim removed 7 bases at V and 3 bases at J, leaving 9 bases unmatched. The CDR3 loop spans 14 amino acids. From germline, CDR1 is SQVTM and CDR2 ANQGSEA. CDR3 sequence reads: CSASRGDRDYGYTF. Here the CDR3 DNA reads TGCAGCGCATCGCGAGGGGACAGGGACTATGGCTACACCTTC.

This clone showed up just a few times. The chain carries TRBV19 and TRBJ1-2, with TRBD1 identical over 8 bases. This CDR3 spans 14 amino acids. Germline V gene lookup returns CDR1 LNHDA and CDR2 SQIVND (reference sequence). V dropped 4 bases and J dropped 8; count of bases not matched to a gene: 9. The CDR3 spells CASSTRDRPGGYTF. DNA for the CDR3: TGTGCCAGTAGTACCCGGGACAGGCCGGGGGGCTACACCTTC.

J is TRBJ1-4 and V is TRBV18; 7 nucleotides align to TRBD1. The germline gives CDR1 KGHSH, CDR2 LQKENI. With 4 bases clipped from V and 5 bases from J, the junction kept 7 bases outside the gene matches. The length of the CDR3 is 15 residues. CDR3: CASSQGALPNEKLFF. CDR3 coding DNA: TGTGCCAGCTCACAGGGGGCCTTACCGAATGAAAAACTGTTTTTT.

The gene calls are TRBV7-8 and TRBJ2-7, with a possible D match to TRBD1 (6 bases). The CDR3 covers 13 residues. Germline CDR1 SGHVS, CDR2 FQNEAQ. The V and J ends lost 5 bases and 2 bases respectively, with 10 bases between them. CDR3 loop: CASSHDRTYEQYF. CDR3 nucleotides: TGTGCCAGCAGCCACGACAGGACCTACGAGCAGTACTTC.

The CDR3 DNA sequence: TGCGCCAGCAGCATAACCCGACAGCCAAACACTGAAGCTTTCTTT. This translates into CASSITRQPNTEAFF. V and J are TRBV5-1 and TRBJ1-1; D might be TRBD1 (5 bases). The CDR3 is 15 residues long. Germline V CDR1 and CDR2: SGHRS, YFSETQ. Trimming stripped 4 bases from V and 2 bases from J, with 15 bases between.

The genes are TRBV2 and TRBJ2-1; D gene uncertain. The germline CDR1 and CDR2 sequences are SNHLY and FYNNEI. The CDR3 is 15 amino acids. Trimming took off 7 bases at V and 0 bases at J, with 13 bases between the two ends. CDR3 loop: CASTFPRSSYNEQFF. The DNA of the CDR3 is TGTGCCAGCACTTTCCCGAGAAGCTCCTACAATGAGCAGTTCTTC.

The CDR3 sequence is CASSYTVKQGYTF. CDR3 coding DNA: TGTGCCAGCAGTTATACAGTGAAACAAGGCTACACCTTC. The J gene is TRBJ1-2, the V gene TRBV6-5; D gene uncertain. Germline V gene data show CDR1 as MNHEY and CDR2 as SVGAGI. The V gene lost 3 bases and the J gene lost 8 bases, with 13 bases spanning the gap. The CDR3 has 13 amino acids.

The sample holds a few counts of this clone. V is TRBV29-1 and J is TRBJ1-1; maybe TRBD1 (6 bases). The CDR3 runs 14 residues. V dropped 6 bases and J dropped 0 bases, with 14 bases sitting between them. CDR1 SQVTM and CDR2 ANQGSEA come from the germline V gene. The CDR3 DNA follows: TGCAGCGTCCGAGGTGGACAGTTGAACACTGAAGCTTTCTTT. Translated, it gives CSVRGGQLNTEAFF.